Listed here are 27 T cell receptor beta chains from one sample, sequenced in a study of tumor-infiltrating lymphocytes in primary liver carcinoma. Bulk tissue was left unsorted, and RNA and DNA were co-extracted from about 20-30 mg of it. The investigators made TCR beta cDNA from about 510 ng total RNA, using a constant-region primer. A slightly modified ARM-PCR protocol with three nested multiplex PCR rounds produced these TCR beta libraries. The first two PCR rounds used TRBV1-TRBV30 primers with a Cbeta primer, nine to ten cycles each. TCRdb re-derived calls from the multiplex PCR reads in MiXCR, one entry per CDR3 protein. Of about 130,000 distinct CDR3 sequences listed, 64% are singletons. What was sequenced was liver tumor tissue from sampling region 3. Sample subset: tumor region T3, left-lateral pole. Receptors were obtained from a woman aged 60-75 years with primary liver carcinoma and hepatitis B virus infection.

Concerning this clonotype: The CDR3 end shows no conserved phenylalanine or tryptophan, and so a read error is likely. The DNA is omitted, as the CDR3 cannot be located on it reliably, and the CDR3 follows TCRdb's listing. The rearrangement links TRBV29-1 to TRBJ2-1; the table's D call, TRBD2, has no DNA check behind it. Germline V gene data show CDR1 as SQVTM and CDR2 as ANQGSEA. The CDR3 has 12 amino acids, counting both end residues. The CDR3 sequence is CSATTSGHEQFL.

The rearrangement links TRBV29-1 to TRBJ1-1; D not certain. The length of the CDR3 is 12 residues. Germline CDR1 SQVTM, CDR2 ANQGSEA. V was shortened by 8 bases and J by 1 base, with 11 bases between the two germline ends. As DNA, the CDR3 is TGCAGCATCGCCAGGTCGAACACTGAAGCTTTCTTT. Translated, it gives CSIARSNTEAFF.

Regarding this clonotype: A clone one base away is much larger, so this may be a read error. This chain joins TRBV4-1 and TRBJ2-3, with TRBD2 identical over 8 bases. The germline V gene has CDR1 MGHRA and CDR2 YSYEKL. The CDR3 covers 18 residues. The DNA of the CDR3 is TGCGCCAACAGCCAAGAGCCGGTCCGGGGCGGGAGGAGGGATACGCAGTATTTT. It is translated as CANSQEPVRGGRRDTQYF.

This clonotype was observed a handful of times. The rearrangement uses TRBV13 and TRBJ2-7, with D uncertain. The CDR3 sequence is 14 residues long. CDR1 and CDR2 (germline): PRHDT, FYEKMQ (reference sequence). Trimming cost V 5 bases and J 3 bases, with 14 bases left between them. The CDR3: CASSGVGANYEQYF. As DNA, the CDR3 is TGTGCCAGCAGCGGCGTTGGAGCGAACTACGAGCAGTACTTC.

A remark on this clonotype: This may stem from a read error, because a much larger clone lies one nucleotide away. This chain connects TRBV28 to TRBJ2-5; no firm D call. Germline V lookup: CDR1 MDHEN, CDR2 SYDVKM. CDR3 length: 13 amino acids. Trimming took off 5 bases at V and 7 bases at J, with 14 bases between the two ends. The CDR3 coding sequence is TGTGCCAGCAGTCCCTCCGAGGTGGGGACCCAGTACTTC. Amino acid sequence: CASSPSEVGTQYF.

For this clonotype: A read error may produce the germline difference seen at one junction end. The chain has TRBV29-1 and TRBJ2-2; TRBD1 agrees at 8 bases. The CDR3 length is 12 residues. Germline loops: CDR1 SQVTM, CDR2 ANQGSEA. Here the CDR3 reads CSAQGAVLEPFF. CDR3 DNA: TGCAGCGCGCAGGGGGCTGTTTTGGAGCCGTTTTTT.

For this clonotype: One end of the junction fails to match germline, which may point to a read error. V and J are TRBV11-3 and TRBJ2-1; D is uncertain. Germline V gives CDR1 SGHNT, CDR2 YENEEA. The CDR3 is 14 amino acids. CDR3 in DNA: TGTGCCAGCAGCTTAGGGGAACACAACAATGGGCAGTTCTTC. Protein: CASSLGEHNNGQFF.

The V and J genes are TRBV9 and TRBJ2-3; D is perhaps TRBD2 (7 bases). With 0 bases removed from V and 2 bases from J, the gap between germline ends came to 13 bases. Germline V gives CDR1 SGDLS, CDR2 YYNGEE. The CDR3 covers 16 residues. The CDR3 nucleotides are TGTGCCAGCAGCGTAGGGGGGGGACATTCCACAGATACGCAGTATTTT. It yields the protein CASSVGGGHSTDTQYF. Full variable domain (outside the CDR3, taken from reference TRBV9 and TRBJ2-3): DSGVTQTPKHLITATGQRVTLRCSPRSGDLSVYWYQQSLDQGLQFLIQYYNGEERAKGNILERFSAQQFPDLHSELNLSSLELGDSALYFCASSVGGGHSTDTQYFGPGTRLTVL.

As to this clonotype: One end of the junction does not line up with germline, which may come from a read error. Here the CDR3 reads CASTVHQPTEALF. CDR3 sequence (DNA): TGTGCCAGCACCGTCCATCAGCCCACTGAAGCTTTATTT. The rearrangement joins TRBV6-1 to TRBJ1-1; D is unclear. Per the germline V gene, CDR1 is MNHNS and CDR2 is SASEGT. This CDR3 region has 13 residues.

Turning to this clonotype: Without the conserved terminal phenylalanine or tryptophan, this CDR3 likely stems from a read error. J is TRBJ1-2 and V is TRBV12-3 or TRBV12-4; TRBD1 agrees at 9 bases. The CDR3 length is 14 residues. Trimming at V came to 5 bases and at J to 1 base, leaving 2 bases not matched to a gene. The CDR3 DNA sequence: TGTGCCAGCAGTGAGACAGGGGGTAACTATGGCTACACCATC. Its translation: CASSETGGNYGYTI.

In its sample, this clonotype was seen many times. The chain recombines TRBV10-2 with TRBJ2-3, with 10 bases lining up with TRBD1. Trimming at V came to 7 bases and at J to 10 bases, leaving 17 bases not matched to a gene. The CDR3 spans 16 residues. Looked up from germline, CDR1 is WSHSY and CDR2 is SAAADI. The CDR3 is CASTMITGTGEPSQYF. CDR3 nucleotide sequence: TGCGCCAGCACAATGATAACCGGGACAGGGGAACCTTCGCAGTATTTT.

Regarding this clonotype: An end of the junction does not agree with germline; a read error may underlie this. The chain combines TRBV12-5 with TRBJ2-3; D possibly uses TRBD1 or TRBD2 (5 bases each). This CDR3 comprises 15 residues. In germline, CDR1 is LGHNT, CDR2 FRNRAP. The CDR3 DNA reads as TGTACTAGTGGTTTGGTAGGATCAGGGCAAAATACGCAGTATTTT. Encoded protein: CTSGLVGSGQNTQYF.

In this sample, this clonotype turned up once. This may come from a read error, since a much larger clone is one base off. V is TRBV7-9 and J is TRBJ2-5; 10 nucleotides agree with TRBD2. This CDR3 has 15 residues. After removal of 5 bases from V and 4 bases from J, the junction contained 7 bases not matched to a gene. Looked up from germline, CDR1 is SEHNR and CDR2 is FQNEAQ (reference sequence). The CDR3 loop is CASSHVAGGRETQYF. The CDR3 nucleotides are TGTGCCAGCAGCCACGTAGCGGGAGGACGAGAGACCCAGTACTTC.

With respect to this clonotype: A read error is likely, as this CDR3 ends without the conserved phenylalanine or tryptophan. The chain recombines TRBV6-5 with TRBJ1-1; D gene unclear. Trimming removed 2 bases at V and 5 bases at J, with 15 bases between. Germline assignment: CDR1 MNHEY and CDR2 SVGAGI. This CDR3 region has 15 residues. The CDR3 is CASSYALAGKTEAFL. In DNA, the CDR3 is TGTGCCAGCAGTTACGCGTTGGCGGGGAAGACTGAAGCTTTCTTA.

To note about this clonotype: A clone one base away is much larger, so this may be a read error. As DNA, the CDR3 is TGTTCCAGCAGTACGGGAGGGCCCCGGGGTTTTGAGCAGTTCTTC. Translated, it gives CSSSTGGPRGFEQFF. V usage is TRBV28 and J usage is TRBJ2-1; 8 bases match TRBD2. Per germline, CDR1 MDHEN and CDR2 SYDVKM. The CDR3 runs 15 residues.

About this clonotype: Germline and junction disagree at one end, which may indicate a read error. The chain has TRBV4-1 and TRBJ1-3; 7 bases agree with TRBD1. Per the germline V gene, CDR1 is MGHRA and CDR2 is YSYEKL. The length of the CDR3 is 15 residues. The CDR3 DNA is TGCGCCAGCAGCCTCCTCCCGAGGACAGGAAACACCGTATATTTT. This gives the protein CASSLLPRTGNTVYF.

Note on this clonotype: This may be a read error, as it is one base from a much larger clone. In nucleotides, the CDR3 is TGTGCCAGCAGTCAACGGGGCTTTAGGTATGGCTACACCTTC. Its translation is CASSQRGFRYGYTF. The chain recombines TRBV14 with TRBJ1-2, with D tentatively TRBD1 (5 bases). The CDR3 has 14 residues. Trimming took off 6 bases at V and 5 bases at J, with 16 bases between the two ends. The germline V gene encodes CDR1 SGHDN and CDR2 FVKESK.

The CDR3 coding sequence is TGTGCCAGCAGCACCTGGGGGACTAGCGGGAGTGGTGAGCAGTTCTTC. Encoded protein: CASSTWGTSGSGEQFF. The chain couples TRBV7-8 to TRBJ2-1; 14 positions match TRBD2. Germline lookup yields CDR1 SGHVS and CDR2 FQNEAQ. V shed 5 bases, J shed 9 bases, and the junction held 9 bases outside the gene matches. There are 16 residues in the CDR3. Together with reference TRBV7-8 and TRBJ2-1, the CDR3 gives the full variable domain: GAGVSQSPRYKVAKRGQDVALRCDPISGHVSLFWYQQALGQGPEFLTYFQNEAQLDKSGLPSDRFFAERPEGSVSTLKIQRTQQEDSAVYLCASSTWGTSGSGEQFFGPGTRLTVL.

This clonotype was detected many times. The rearrangement links TRBV29-1 to TRBJ1-4, with D possibly being TRBD1 (6 bases). V shed 5 bases and J shed 8 bases, with 15 bases lying between them. CDR1 is SQVTM and CDR2 is ANQGSEA in the germline V gene. The CDR3 is made up of 13 amino acids. The DNA of the CDR3 is TGCAGCGTTTCGTCCGGGAGGGGGGAAAAACTGTTTTTT. This sequence encodes CSVSSGRGEKLFF. The variable domain in full, completed from reference TRBV29-1 and TRBJ1-4, reads SAVISQKPSRDICQRGTSLTIQCQVDSQVTMMFWYRQQPGQSLTLIATANQGSEATYESGFVIDKFPISRPNLTFSTLTVSNMSPEDSSIYLCSVSSGRGEKLFFGSGTQLSVL.

The chain combines TRBV30 with TRBJ1-5; TRBD1 agrees at 8 bases. CDR1 and CDR2 from the germline V gene are GTSNPN and SVGIG (reference sequence). V lost 2 bases and J lost 5; bases outside the gene matches: 8. This CDR3 comprises 15 residues. The CDR3 DNA reads TGTGCCTGGAGTTGGACAGGGAGGTTGGATCAGCCCCAGCATTTT. It encodes CAWSWTGRLDQPQHF.

With regard to this clonotype: Mismatch with germline at one junction end may stem from a read error. The chain links TRBV11-2 to TRBJ2-7, with D perhaps matching TRBD2 (5 bases). This CDR3 is 12 amino acids long. Germline V gives CDR1 SGHAT, CDR2 FQNNGV. The CDR3 DNA sequence: TGTGCCAGCGGTGGACTCCCTTACGAGCAGTACTTT. This codes for CASGGLPYEQYF.

Details on this clonotype: With a much larger clone just one base away, this may be a read error. The chain joins TRBV28 to TRBJ2-5, with 8 bases lining up with TRBD2. There are 16 residues in the CDR3. Germline V CDR1 and CDR2: MDHEN, SYDVKM. Unmatched junction bases numbered 10, after V lost 3 bases and J lost 4 bases. For the CDR3, the DNA is TGTGCCAGCAGTTTTCCAACGGGAGGGCGGGGAGAGACCCAGTACTTC. Its protein product is CASSFPTGGRGETQYF.

On this clonotype: One end of the junction is discordant with germline, which a read error may explain. The rearrangement uses TRBV6-1 and TRBJ1-1; 7 nucleotides agree with TRBD1. The CDR3 is 18 amino acids. Germline values: CDR1 MNHNS, CDR2 SASEGT. The CDR3 loop reads CASNEALRGPTGNTVAFF. The CDR3 DNA is TGTGCCAGCAATGAAGCGCTTAGGGGCCCGACAGGGAATACTGTAGCTTTCTTT.

The rearrangement links TRBV29-1 to TRBJ1-1; D unresolved. Per the germline V gene, CDR1 is SQVTM and CDR2 is ANQGSEA. The CDR3 spans 13 residues. CDR3 sequence: CRVSGVVNTEAFF. The CDR3 nucleotides are TGCAGGGTCTCAGGAGTAGTGAACACTGAAGCTTTCTTT.

This clonotype has at least ten counts. The rearrangement joins TRBV6-5 to TRBJ2-5; 9 nucleotides match TRBD1. This CDR3 spans 15 amino acids. Trimming at V came to 3 bases and at J to 5 bases, leaving 7 bases not matched to a gene. Germline CDR1 MNHEY, CDR2 SVGAGI. The CDR3 spells CASSYTGGGGETQYF. CDR3 nucleotides: TGTGCCAGCAGTTATACAGGGGGCGGTGGGGAGACCCAGTACTTC.

This clonotype was counted a single time. A junction boundary mismatches the germline segment, possibly from a read error. The chain couples TRBV11-2 to TRBJ2-7; the match to TRBD1 covers 7 bases. Germline CDR1 is SGHAT and CDR2 is FQNNGV. This CDR3 region has 14 residues. CDR3 in amino acids: CASNLEGGPCEQYF. In DNA, the CDR3 is TGTGCCAGCAACTTAGAAGGGGGCCCCTGCGAGCAGTACTTC.

CDR3 bases: TGCAGCGCCGCCCTAGGGACTAGAGGGTACGAGCAGTACTTC. It translates to CSAALGTRGYEQYF. The chain is built from TRBV29-1 and TRBJ2-7; 8 positions agree with TRBD2. Losses at the gene ends were 7 bases for V and 4 bases for J; bases not matched to a gene: 12. This CDR3 is built from 14 residues. The V gene's germline CDR1 is SQVTM and CDR2 ANQGSEA.